The entry that follows covers one T cell receptor beta chain sequence. The table came from immunoSEQ multiplex PCR; TCRdb's copy has only in-frame clones and leaves some out. The repertoire holds a few hundred thousand clones, with around nine tenths as singletons. The sample comes from a study of blood T cell repertoires in COVID-19. Whole-study context: COVID-19 samples collected from the United States, Italy and Spain covered acute and convalescent phases. T cells, B-cell-depleted T cells, or PBMCs supplied cDNA or gDNA.

The sequencing input was peripheral blood. The sequence was collected from a woman aged 70 to 79 with active or convalescent COVID-19.

The DNA for the CDR3 is TGTGCCAGCAGCCCGCCCGAAGGAGCTAACTATGGCTACACCTTC. This translates into CASSPPEGANYGYTF. This chain uses TRBV9 with TRBJ1-2; no definite D call. Trimming took off 4 bases at V and 0 bases at J, with 13 bases between the two ends. Germline V gives CDR1 SGDLS, CDR2 YYNGEE. The CDR3 runs to 15 residues.